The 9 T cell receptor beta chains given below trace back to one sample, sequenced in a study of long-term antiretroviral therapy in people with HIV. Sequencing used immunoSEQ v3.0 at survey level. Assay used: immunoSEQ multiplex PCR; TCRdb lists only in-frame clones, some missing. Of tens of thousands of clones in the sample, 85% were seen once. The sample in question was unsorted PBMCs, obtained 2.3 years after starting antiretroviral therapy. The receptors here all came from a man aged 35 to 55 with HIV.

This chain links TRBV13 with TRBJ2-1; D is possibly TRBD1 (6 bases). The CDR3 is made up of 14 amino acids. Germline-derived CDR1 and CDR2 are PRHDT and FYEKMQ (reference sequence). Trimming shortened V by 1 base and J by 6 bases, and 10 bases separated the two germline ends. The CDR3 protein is CASSLDSRGNEQFF. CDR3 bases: TGTGCCAGCAGCTTAGATTCCAGGGGCAATGAGCAGTTCTTC.

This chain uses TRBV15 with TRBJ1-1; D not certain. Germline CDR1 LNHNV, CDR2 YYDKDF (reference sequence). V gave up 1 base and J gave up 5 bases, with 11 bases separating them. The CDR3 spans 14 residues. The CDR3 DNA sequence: TGTGCCACCAGCAGAGTAGCGGGCGTAACTGAAGCTTTCTTT. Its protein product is CATSRVAGVTEAFF. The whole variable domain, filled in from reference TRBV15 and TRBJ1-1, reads DAMVIQNPRYQVTQFGKPVTLSCSQTLNHNVMYWYQQKSSQAPKLLFHYYDKDFNNEADTPDNFQSRRPNTSFCFLDIRSPGLGDTAMYLCATSRVAGVTEAFFGQGTRLTVV.

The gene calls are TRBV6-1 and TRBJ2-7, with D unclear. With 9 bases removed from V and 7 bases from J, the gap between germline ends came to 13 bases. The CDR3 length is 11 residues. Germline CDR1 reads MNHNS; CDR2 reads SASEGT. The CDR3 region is CASHETGEQYF. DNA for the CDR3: TGTGCCAGTCACGAGACCGGGGAGCAGTACTTC.

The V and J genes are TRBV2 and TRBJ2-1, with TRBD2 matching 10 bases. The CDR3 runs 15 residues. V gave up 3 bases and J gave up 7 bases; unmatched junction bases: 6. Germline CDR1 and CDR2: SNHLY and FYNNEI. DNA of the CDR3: TGTGCCAGCAGTGACGAACTAGCGGGAACTAATGAGCAGTTCTTC. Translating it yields CASSDELAGTNEQFF.

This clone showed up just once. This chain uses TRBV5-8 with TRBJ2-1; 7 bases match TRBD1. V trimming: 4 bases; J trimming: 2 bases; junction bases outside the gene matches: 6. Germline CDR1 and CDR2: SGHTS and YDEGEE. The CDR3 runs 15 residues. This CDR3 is CASSPRDSTYNEQFF. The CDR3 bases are TGTGCCAGCAGCCCACGGGACAGTACCTACAATGAGCAGTTCTTC.

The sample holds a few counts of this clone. CDR3 DNA sequence: TGTGCCAGCAGTGCCAGACTAGCGGGAGATCGTGAGCAGTTCTTC. Translating it yields CASSARLAGDREQFF. The V gene is TRBV27, the J gene TRBJ2-1; 12 bases agree with TRBD2. Germline V gene sequence: CDR1 MNHEY, CDR2 SMNVEV (reference sequence). The V gene end was trimmed by 5 bases and the J gene end by 9 bases; junction bases not matched to a gene: 8. The CDR3 loop spans 15 amino acids.

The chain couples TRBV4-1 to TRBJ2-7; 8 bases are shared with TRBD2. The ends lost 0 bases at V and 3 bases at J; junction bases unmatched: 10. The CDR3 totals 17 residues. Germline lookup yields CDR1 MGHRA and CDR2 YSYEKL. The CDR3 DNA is TGCGCCAGCAGCCAAGATCGGACTAGCATCACCCACTACGAGCAGTACTTC. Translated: CASSQDRTSITHYEQYF.

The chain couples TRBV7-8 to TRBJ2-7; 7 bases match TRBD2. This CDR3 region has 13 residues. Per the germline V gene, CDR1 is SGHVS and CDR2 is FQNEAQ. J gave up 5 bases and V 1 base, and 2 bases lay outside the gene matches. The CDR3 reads CASSLDLADEQYF. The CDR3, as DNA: TGTGCCAGCAGCTTAGATCTAGCGGACGAGCAGTACTTC.

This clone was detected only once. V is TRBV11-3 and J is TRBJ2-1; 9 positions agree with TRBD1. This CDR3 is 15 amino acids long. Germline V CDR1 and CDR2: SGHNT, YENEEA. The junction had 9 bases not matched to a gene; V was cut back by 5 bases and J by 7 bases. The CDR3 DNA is TGTGCCAGCAGCCATTCGGGACAGGGTTATAATGAGCAGTTCTTC. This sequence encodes CASSHSGQGYNEQFF. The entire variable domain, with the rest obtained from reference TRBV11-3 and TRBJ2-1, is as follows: EAGVVQSPRYKIIEKKQPVAFWCNPISGHNTLYWYLQNLGQGPELLIRYENEEAVDDSQLPKDRFSAERLKGVDSTLKIQPAELGDSAVYLCASSHSGQGYNEQFFGPGTRLTVL.